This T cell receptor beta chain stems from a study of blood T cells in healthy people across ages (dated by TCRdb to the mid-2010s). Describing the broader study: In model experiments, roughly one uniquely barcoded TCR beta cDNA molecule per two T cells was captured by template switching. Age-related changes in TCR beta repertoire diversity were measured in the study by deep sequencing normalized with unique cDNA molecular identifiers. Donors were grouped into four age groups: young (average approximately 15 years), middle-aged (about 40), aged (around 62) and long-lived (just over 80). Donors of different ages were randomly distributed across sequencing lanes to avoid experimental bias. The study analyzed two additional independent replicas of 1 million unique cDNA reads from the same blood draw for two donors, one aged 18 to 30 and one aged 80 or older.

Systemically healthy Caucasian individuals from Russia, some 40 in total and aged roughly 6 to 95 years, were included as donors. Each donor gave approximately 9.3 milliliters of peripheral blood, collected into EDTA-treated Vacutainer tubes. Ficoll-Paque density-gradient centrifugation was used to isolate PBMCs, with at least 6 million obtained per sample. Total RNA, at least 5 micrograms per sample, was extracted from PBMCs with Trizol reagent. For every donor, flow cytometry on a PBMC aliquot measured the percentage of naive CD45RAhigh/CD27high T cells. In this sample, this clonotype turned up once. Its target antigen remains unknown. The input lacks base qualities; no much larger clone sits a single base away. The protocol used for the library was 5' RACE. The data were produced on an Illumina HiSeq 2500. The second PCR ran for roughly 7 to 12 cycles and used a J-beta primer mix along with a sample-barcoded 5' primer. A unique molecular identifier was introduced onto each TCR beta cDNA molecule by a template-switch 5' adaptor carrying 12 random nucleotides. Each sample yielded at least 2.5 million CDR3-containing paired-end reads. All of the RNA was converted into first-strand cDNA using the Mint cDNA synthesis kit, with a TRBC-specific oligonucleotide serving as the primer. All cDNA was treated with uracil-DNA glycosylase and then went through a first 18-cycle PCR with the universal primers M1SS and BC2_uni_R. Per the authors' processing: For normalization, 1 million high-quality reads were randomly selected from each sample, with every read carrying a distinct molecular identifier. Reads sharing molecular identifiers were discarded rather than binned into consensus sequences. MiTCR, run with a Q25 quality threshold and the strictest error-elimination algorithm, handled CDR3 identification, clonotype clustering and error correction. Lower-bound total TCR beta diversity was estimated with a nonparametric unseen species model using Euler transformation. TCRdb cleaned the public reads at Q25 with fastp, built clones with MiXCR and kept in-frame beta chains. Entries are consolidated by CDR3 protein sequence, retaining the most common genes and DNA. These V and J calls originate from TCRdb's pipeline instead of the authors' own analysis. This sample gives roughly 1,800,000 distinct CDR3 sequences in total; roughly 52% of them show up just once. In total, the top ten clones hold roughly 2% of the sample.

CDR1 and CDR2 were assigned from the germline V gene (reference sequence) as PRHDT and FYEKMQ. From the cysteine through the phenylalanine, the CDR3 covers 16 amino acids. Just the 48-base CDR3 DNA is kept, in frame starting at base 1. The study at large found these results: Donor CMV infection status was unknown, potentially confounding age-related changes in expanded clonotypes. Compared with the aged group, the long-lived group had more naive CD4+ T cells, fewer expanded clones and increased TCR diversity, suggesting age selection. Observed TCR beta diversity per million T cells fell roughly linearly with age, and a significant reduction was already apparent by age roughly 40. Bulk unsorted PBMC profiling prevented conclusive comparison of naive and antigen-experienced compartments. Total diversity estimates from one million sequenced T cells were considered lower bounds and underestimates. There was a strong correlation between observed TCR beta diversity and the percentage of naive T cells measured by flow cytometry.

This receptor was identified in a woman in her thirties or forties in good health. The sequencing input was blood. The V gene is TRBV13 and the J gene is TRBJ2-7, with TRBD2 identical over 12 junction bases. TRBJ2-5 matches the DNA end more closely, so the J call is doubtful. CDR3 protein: CASSAWTSGEGETQYF. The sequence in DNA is TGTGCCAGCAGCGCCTGGACTAGCGGGGAGGGAGAGACCCAGTACTTC.